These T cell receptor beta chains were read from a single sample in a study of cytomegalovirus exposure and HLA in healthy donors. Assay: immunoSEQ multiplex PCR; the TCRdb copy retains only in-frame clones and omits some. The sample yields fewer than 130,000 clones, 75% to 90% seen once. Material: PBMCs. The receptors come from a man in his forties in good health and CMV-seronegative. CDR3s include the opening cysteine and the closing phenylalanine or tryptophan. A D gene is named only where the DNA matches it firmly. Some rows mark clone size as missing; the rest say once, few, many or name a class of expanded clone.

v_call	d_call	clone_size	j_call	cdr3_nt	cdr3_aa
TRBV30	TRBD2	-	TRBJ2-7	TGTGCCTGGAGTGTACAACTAGCGGGGGCCCCTTCGCACGAGCAGTACTTC	CAWSVQLAGAPSHEQYF
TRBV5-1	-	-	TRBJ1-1	TGCGCCAGCAGCTTGGAACAGGGTACAATGAACACTGAAGCTTTCTTT	CASSLEQGTMNTEAFF
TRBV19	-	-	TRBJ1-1	TGTGCCAGTACCCTGGGGGGAACCATGAACACTGAAGCTTTCTTT	CASTLGGTMNTEAFF
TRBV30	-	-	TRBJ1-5	TGTGCCTGGAGTTCTGGGGGGATGGTCTATAGCAATCAGCCCCAGCATTTT	CAWSSGGMVYSNQPQHF
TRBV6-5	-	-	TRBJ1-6	TGTGCCAGCAGCAGCCCCCGGACAAATTCACCCCTCCACTTT	CASSSPRTNSPLHF
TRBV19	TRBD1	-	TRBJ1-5	TGTGCCAGTAGAAAAAGGGACAGTCTTAATCAGCCCCAGCATTTT	CASRKRDSLNQPQHF
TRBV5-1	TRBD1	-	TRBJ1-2	TGCGCCAGCAGCAGGACAGGGGCGGACTATGGCTACACCTTC	CASSRTGADYGYTF
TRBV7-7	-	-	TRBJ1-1	TGTGCCAGCAGTCACTCCCCTAACACTGAAGCTTTCTTT	CASSHSPNTEAFF
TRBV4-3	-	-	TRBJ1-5	TGCGCCAGCAGCCAAGTCCAGGAAAATCAGCCCCAGCATTTT	CASSQVQENQPQHF
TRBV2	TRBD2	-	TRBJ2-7	TGTGCCAGCACCCTACGCCGGGGGGGAACCGGCGAGCAGTACTTC	CASTLRRGGTGEQYF
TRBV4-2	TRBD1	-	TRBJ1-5	TGTGCCAGCAGCCAGGCACCCGGGACAGAGCTTCAGCCCCAGCATTTT	CASSQAPGTELQPQHF
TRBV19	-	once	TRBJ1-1	TGTGCCAGTAGTATCAGGGGTCAGGGCTCCTTAGGGGGTGAAGCTTTCTTT	CASSIRGQGSLGGEAFF
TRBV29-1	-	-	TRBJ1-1	TGCAGCGTCTCGCGGGGGGTGGAGGGAAACACTGAAGCTTTCTTT	CSVSRGVEGNTEAFF
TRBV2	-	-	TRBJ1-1	TGTGCCAGCAGCATTACAGACCTGAACACTGAAGCTTTCTTT	CASSITDLNTEAFF
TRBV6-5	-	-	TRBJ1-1	TGTGCCAGCAGTTACTCCCCGGTTCCGGGCACTGAAGCTTTCTTT	CASSYSPVPGTEAFF
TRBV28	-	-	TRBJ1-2	TGTGCCAGCAGTTCCTCGGACTTTTCTGGTGGCTACACCTTC	CASSSSDFSGGYTF
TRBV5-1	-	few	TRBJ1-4	TGCGCCAGCAGTCTCGAGAGTAATGAAAAGCTGTTTTTT	CASSLESNEKLFF
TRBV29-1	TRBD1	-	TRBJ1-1	TGCAGCACCCAAGGGGGACAGGGGAGACCCTTAAACACTGAAGCTTTCTTT	CSTQGGQGRPLNTEAFF
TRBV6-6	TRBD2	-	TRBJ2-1	TGTGCCAGCAGGAAGAGTAGCGGGGCATACAATGAGCAGTTCTTC	CASRKSSGAYNEQFF
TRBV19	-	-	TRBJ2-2	TGTGCCAGTAGCCTAGGGAGACAGGTGGGCGCCGGGGAGCTGTTTTTT	CASSLGRQVGAGELFF
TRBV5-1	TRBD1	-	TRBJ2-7	TGCGCCAGCCGCCGGGACAGGAGCTACGAGCAGTACTTC	CASRRDRSYEQYF
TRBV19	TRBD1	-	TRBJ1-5	TGTGCCAGTAGTCTCATAGGGACAGGGGTCGATAGCAATCAGCCCCAGCATTTT	CASSLIGTGVDSNQPQHF
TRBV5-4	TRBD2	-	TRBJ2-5	TGTGCCAGCAACCCGGGCAGCGGGGCTGTGAAGACCCAGTACTTC	CASNPGSGAVKTQYF
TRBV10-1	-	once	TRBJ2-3	TGCGCCAGCATCCCTACTCGAGGGCCCTGTTATGGCACAGATACGCAGTATTTT	CASIPTRGPCYGTDTQYF
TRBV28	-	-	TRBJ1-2	TGTGCCAGCAGTTTAATGCTGTCCCTAGGCACGGCAACCTATGGCTACACCTTC	CASSLMLSLGTATYGYTF
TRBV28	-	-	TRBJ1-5	TGTGCCAGCAGTGGGGCCGGGAGCAATAATCAGCCCCAGCATTTT	CASSGAGSNNQPQHF
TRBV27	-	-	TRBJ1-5	TGTGCCAGCAGGGGCAGAAGTCTACAGCCCCAGCATTTT	CASRGRSLQPQHF
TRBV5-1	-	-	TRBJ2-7	TGCGCCAGCAGCTTGAGGGGCTACGAGCAGTACTTC	CASSLRGYEQYF
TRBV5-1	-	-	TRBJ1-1	TGCGCCAGCAGCTTGACTGGGGGCCAGACTGAAGCTTTCTTT	CASSLTGGQTEAFF
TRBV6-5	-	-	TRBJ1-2	TGTGCCAGCAGTTTCGACACGGTTGGCGGCTACACCTTC	CASSFDTVGGYTF
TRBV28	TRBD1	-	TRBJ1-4	TGTGCCAGCAGCAAAAGGGGGCGAAGTGAAAAACTGTTTTTT	CASSKRGRSEKLFF